This TCR beta chain originates from a study of a mutant IDH1 vaccine in newly diagnosed glioma (dated by TCRdb to the early 2020s). Context from the whole study: Of the roughly 31 treated patients, about 62% were male and about 38% were female, and the mean age was approximately 40 years. Six visits were used for peripheral blood collection: V03 (baseline), V05, V07, V10, V12 and V13. Longitudinal TCRB deep sequencing was performed for roughly 27 treated patients wherever samples were available for exploratory analyses. Prior to enrollment, patients had been given standard therapy consisting of radiotherapy alone, temozolomide alone, or radiochemotherapy with temozolomide, with the combination given to most patients. Beyond this particular receptor, the publication reports: It was noted by the authors that analyses of patient blood samples could not be reproduced owing to sample limitations. Across multiple MHC alleles, vaccine-induced immune responses were seen in approximately 93% of patients. No apparent relationship was observed between pseudoprogression and alterations in the top peripheral T cell clonotypes detected by TCRB sequencing. Availability determined which PBMC samples were chosen for TCRB deep sequencing.

What this sample's time point label stands for: baseline, week 1 (first vaccination visit). The sample's treatment or condition label, decoded: pre-vaccination baseline after standard-of-care therapy. Newly diagnosed WHO grade 3 or 4 IDH1-mutant astrocytomas showing loss of nuclear ATRX were present in the donors. The samples were drawn from NOA16, a multicentre, single-arm, open-label phase I trial in Germany that tested a mutant IDH1 peptide vaccine in humans for the first time. Visit V03 blood draws served as the baseline sample for immunogenicity testing. The DNeasy Blood and Tissue Kit was used to extract genomic DNA from EDTA blood for TCRB sequencing. The cysteine opens and the phenylalanine closes a CDR3 of 17 amino acids. CDR3 DNA only is kept here, 51 bases in frame from base 1. The library was built by means of the immunoSEQ multiplex PCR assay. Rearranged TCR beta chain sequences were amplified using the hsTCRB Kit according to the manufacturer's protocol. TCRB libraries were sequenced on an Illumina MiSeq. Turning to the authors' computational methods: The proprietary platform of the kit vendor was used for demultiplexing, trimming and gene mapping. TCRdb carries this immuneACCESS record with in-frame sequences only. Its versions omit some clonotypes, under half of them owing to an unresolved V gene in the studies checked, with the rest unexplained. V, J and clone size are taken as reported in that table, and D and trimming were inferred from the DNA itself. Here the sample has tens of thousands of clones; around three quarters occur a single time. Over 1.5% of the sample is in the top ten clones.

In the case of this clone: Its antigen target is currently unknown. Per-base quality was not reported, and no clone a single base away is much larger than it.

The V and J segments used are TRBV21-1 and TRBJ1-6; the table assigns TRBD1, which was not confirmed against the DNA. TRBV21-1 represents a pseudogene. This TCR was recovered from a middle-aged woman with glioma. This specimen was PBMCs, taken from a glioma patient treated with radiotherapy, temozolomide or both. The DNA sequence follows: TGTGCCAGCAGCACCTTGGACAGGGGGAGCGGAAATTCACCCCTCCACTTT. This translates into CASSTLDRGSGNSPLHF.